The rows below give T cell receptor beta chains drawn from one sample of a study of follicular helper T cells after annual influenza vaccination. Sequencing used immunoSEQ multiplex PCR; TCRdb keeps in-frame clones, though not all of them. The data show about 27,000 clones, approximately 80% seen once. The specimen comprised CXCR5+ CD38- circulating T follicular helper cells from blood, sampled on the day of influenza vaccination. The receptors were gathered from an adult who received the influenza vaccine. Both conserved end residues are trimmed from each CDR3.

V	J	CDR3
TRBV27	TRBJ2-5	ASSLTGLAGGPKTQY
TRBV28	TRBJ1-1	ASSFGGRRTEAF
TRBV7-2	TRBJ2-1	ASSLVSGREQF
TRBV5-1	TRBJ2-1	ASSLQNEQF
TRBV5-6	TRBJ2-2	ASSLAKGLLTGELF
TRBV30	TRBJ1-1	AWSGGRVMAF
TRBV27	TRBJ2-7	ASSPKGGQGEQY
TRBV9	TRBJ1-6	ASSGAGQGYSPLH
TRBV14	TRBJ2-7	ASSQEGRGHYEQY
TRBV5-6	TRBJ1-2	ASSLLVQNYGYT
TRBV7-5	TRBJ1-2	ARSFFAEGPPSYGYT
TRBV15	TRBJ1-1	ATSRPPGGGKNTEAF
TRBV27	TRBJ1-6	ASSLGGRRPLH
TRBV5-1	TRBJ1-2	ASSSDSQGYYGYT
TRBV9	TRBJ2-6	ASSGSSGANVLT
TRBV5-1	TRBJ1-1	ASSLVAGSGTEAF
TRBV5-6	TRBJ2-6	ASSWVDSSGANVLT
TRBV4-1	TRBJ2-4	ASSPHGVPGDIQY
TRBV5-5	TRBJ2-7	AGSRDGKRGGEQY
TRBV18	TRBJ1-1	ASSPTGVTEAF
TRBV19	TRBJ1-1	ASSPGFRSNTEAF
TRBV9	TRBJ2-7	ASSVSAGGHEQY
TRBV7-9	TRBJ2-7	ASTQGAGVGYEQY
TRBV9	TRBJ1-4	ASSVEGGRGNEKLF
TRBV28	TRBJ2-1	ASSLYSGGRNEQF
TRBV19	TRBJ2-3	ASSPGRAARHTDTQY
TRBV10-3	TRBJ1-1	AIRENAGTEAF
TRBV7-8	TRBJ2-3	ASSTRTFTDTQY
TRBV11-3	TRBJ2-1	ASSSRGGTSGYNEQF
TRBV5-1	TRBJ2-3	ASSPARGTDTQY
TRBV7-3	TRBJ2-7	ASSLDRFSYEQY
TRBV2	TRBJ1-4	ASRLGQGVGEKLF
TRBV6-5	TRBJ2-3	ASSYSAYRAGDTQY
TRBV7-7	TRBJ2-7	ASSQQAGHYEQY
TRBV7-9	TRBJ2-3	ASSSGSRTDTQY
TRBV5-1	TRBJ2-5	ASSLGGRGTGETQY
TRBV19	TRBJ1-5	ASVNRAPGSPQH
TRBV11-1	TRBJ1-2	ASRSGTGDGYT
TRBV7-6	TRBJ2-7	ASSNPGLGSSYEQY
TRBV6-7	TRBJ2-1	ASSYGQWDNEQF
TRBV5-4	TRBJ2-1	ASSNGLAGKYNEQF
TRBV19	TRBJ2-1	ASSIGYIRGVEQF
TRBV11-2	TRBJ1-3	ASSSRDRSSGNTIY
TRBV6-6	TRBJ2-3	ASSTSGVADTQY
TRBV5-6	TRBJ1-6	ASSSNSPLH
TRBV5-1	TRBJ2-7	ASSFTSGSYEQY
TRBV2	TRBJ2-3	ASRGVGLAGGGGTDTQY
TRBV19	TRBJ2-6	ASSIFSGGSSRLLT